The clone carrying this TCR beta chain appeared a few times. No antigen is known for it. V dropped 5 bases and J dropped 7; count of bases not matched to a gene: 3. This CDR3 contains 12 residues. Per germline, CDR1 GTSNPN and CDR2 SVGIG (reference sequence). The source of the sample is a study of beta chain features in type 1 diabetes. Overall study context: Patients and healthy donors were similar in age, gender and cell yields. Cells sorted and examined across all samples totaled approximately 110 million.

Expressed TCRB transcripts were sequenced because the isolated RNA had all been reverse transcribed beforehand. About 3.6 million reads was the average for naive, central memory and regulatory T cell samples. Sequencing used immunoSEQ multiplex PCR; TCRdb keeps in-frame clones, though not all of them. The top ten clones hold roughly 0.017% of a sample with 200,000 to 300,000 clones, approximately 11% of them seen once. Study outcomes and limitations: In every one of the four CD4+ subsets, TCRB CDR3s were moderately but significantly shorter in Type 1 diabetes patients.

Sequencing input: naive CD4+ T cells from blood. This chain uses TRBV30 with TRBJ2-5; 11 bases fit TRBD1. This receptor was taken from a man aged 30-40 years with type 1 diabetes. CDR3 coding DNA: TGTGCCTGGGGGGACAGGGGGGCGACCCAGTACTTC. Encoded protein: CAWGDRGATQYF.